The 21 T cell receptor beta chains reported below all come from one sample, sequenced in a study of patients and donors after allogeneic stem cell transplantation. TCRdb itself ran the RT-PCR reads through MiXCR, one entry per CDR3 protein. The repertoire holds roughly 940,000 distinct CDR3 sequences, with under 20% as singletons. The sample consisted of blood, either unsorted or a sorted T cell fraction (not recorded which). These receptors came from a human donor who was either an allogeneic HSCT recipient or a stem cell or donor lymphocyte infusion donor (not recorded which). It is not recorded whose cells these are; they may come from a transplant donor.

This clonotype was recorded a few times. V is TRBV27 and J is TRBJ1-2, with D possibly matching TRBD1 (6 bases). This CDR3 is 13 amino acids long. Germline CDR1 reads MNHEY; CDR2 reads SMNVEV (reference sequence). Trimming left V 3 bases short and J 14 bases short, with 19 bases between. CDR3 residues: CASSFRDRRGHTF. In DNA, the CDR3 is TGTGCCAGCAGTTTCCGGGACCGAAGGGGACATACCTTC.

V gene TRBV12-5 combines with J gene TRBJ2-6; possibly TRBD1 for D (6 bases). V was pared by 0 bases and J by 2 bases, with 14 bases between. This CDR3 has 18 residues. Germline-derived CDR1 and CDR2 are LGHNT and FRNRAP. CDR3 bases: TGTGCTAGTGGTTTGGTTACCGGGACAAAGGCTGGGGCCAACGTCCTGACTTTC. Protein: CASGLVTGTKAGANVLTF.

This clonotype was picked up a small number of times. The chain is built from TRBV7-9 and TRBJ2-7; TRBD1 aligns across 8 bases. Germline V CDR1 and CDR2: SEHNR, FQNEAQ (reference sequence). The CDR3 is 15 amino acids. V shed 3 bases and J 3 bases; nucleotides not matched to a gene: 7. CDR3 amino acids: CASSLSDRVFYEQYF. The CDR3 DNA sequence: TGTGCCAGCAGCTTGTCGGACAGGGTCTTCTACGAGCAGTACTTC.

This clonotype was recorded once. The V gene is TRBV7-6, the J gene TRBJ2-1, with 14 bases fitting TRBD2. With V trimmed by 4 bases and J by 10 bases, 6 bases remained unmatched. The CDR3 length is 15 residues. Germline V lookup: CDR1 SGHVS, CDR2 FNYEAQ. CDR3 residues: CASSSPGLAGAEQFF. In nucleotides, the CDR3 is TGTGCCAGCAGCTCGCCGGGACTAGCGGGAGCCGAGCAGTTCTTC.

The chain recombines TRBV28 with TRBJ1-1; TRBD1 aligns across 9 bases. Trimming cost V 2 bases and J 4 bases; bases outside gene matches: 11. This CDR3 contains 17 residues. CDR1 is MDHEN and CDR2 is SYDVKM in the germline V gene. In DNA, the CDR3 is TGTGCCAGCAGTTTAAGTGTCGGGACAGGGTCGAGCACTGAAGCTTTCTTT. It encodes CASSLSVGTGSSTEAFF.

CDR3: CAISESKTGEETQYF. The CDR3 DNA is TGTGCCATCAGTGAGTCGAAGACAGGGGAAGAGACCCAGTACTTC. The chain joins TRBV10-3 to TRBJ2-5; 8 nucleotides line up with TRBD1. Germline CDR1 reads ENHRY; CDR2 reads SYGVKD. J was trimmed by 3 bases and V by 0 bases; bases with no gene match: 3. The CDR3 spans 15 residues.

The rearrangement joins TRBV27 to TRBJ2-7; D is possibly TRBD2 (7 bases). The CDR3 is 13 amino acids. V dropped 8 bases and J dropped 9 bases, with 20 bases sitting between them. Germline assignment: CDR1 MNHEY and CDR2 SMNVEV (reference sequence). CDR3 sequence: CASRGAAPTTQYF. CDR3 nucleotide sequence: TGTGCCAGCCGGGGGGCGGCCCCTACGACGCAGTACTTC.

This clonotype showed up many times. CDR3 bases: TGCAGCGTTGAAATAGGCGGTTTCGAGCAGTACTTC. Translating gives CSVEIGGFEQYF. The chain has TRBV29-1 and TRBJ2-7; no clear D gene. Germline V CDR1 and CDR2: SQVTM, ANQGSEA. V was shortened by 2 bases and J by 6 bases, with 11 bases between the two germline ends. The CDR3 length is 12 residues.

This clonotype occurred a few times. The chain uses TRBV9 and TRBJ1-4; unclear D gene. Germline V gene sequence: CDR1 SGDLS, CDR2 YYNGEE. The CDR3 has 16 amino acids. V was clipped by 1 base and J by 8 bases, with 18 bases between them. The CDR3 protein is CASSVSLVPSEEKLFF. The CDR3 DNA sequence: TGTGCCAGCAGCGTATCCCTGGTTCCGTCGGAGGAAAAACTGTTTTTT.

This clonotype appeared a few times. CDR3 sequence reads: CASGTTSGANVLTF. The CDR3 DNA follows: TGTGCCAGCGGCACTACCTCTGGGGCCAACGTCCTGACTTTC. The rearrangement uses TRBV3-1 and TRBJ2-6; D is uncertain. The V gene's germline CDR1 is LGHDT and CDR2 YNNKEL (reference sequence). V was clipped by 8 bases and J by 0 bases, with 8 bases between them. The CDR3 runs 14 residues.

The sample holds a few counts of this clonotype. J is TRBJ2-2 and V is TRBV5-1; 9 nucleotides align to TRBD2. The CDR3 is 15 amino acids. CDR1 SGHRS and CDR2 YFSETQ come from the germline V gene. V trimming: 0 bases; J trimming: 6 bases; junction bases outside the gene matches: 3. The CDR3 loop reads CASSLGLAVAGELFF. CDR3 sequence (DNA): TGCGCCAGCAGCTTGGGACTAGCGGTCGCCGGGGAGCTGTTTTTT.

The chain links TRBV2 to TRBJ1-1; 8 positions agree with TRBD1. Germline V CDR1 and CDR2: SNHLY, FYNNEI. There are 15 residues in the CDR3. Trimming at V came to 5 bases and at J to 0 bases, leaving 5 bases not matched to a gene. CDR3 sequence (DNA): TGTGCCAGCAGTAAGACAGGGGCGTTGAACACTGAAGCTTTCTTT. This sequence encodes CASSKTGALNTEAFF.

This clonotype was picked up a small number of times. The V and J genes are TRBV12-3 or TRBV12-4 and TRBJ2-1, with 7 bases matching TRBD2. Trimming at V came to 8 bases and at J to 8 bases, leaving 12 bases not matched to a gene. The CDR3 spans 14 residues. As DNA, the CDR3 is TGTGCCAGCCTCGCAGGGAGGGAGTGGGATGAGCAGTTCTTC. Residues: CASLAGREWDEQFF.

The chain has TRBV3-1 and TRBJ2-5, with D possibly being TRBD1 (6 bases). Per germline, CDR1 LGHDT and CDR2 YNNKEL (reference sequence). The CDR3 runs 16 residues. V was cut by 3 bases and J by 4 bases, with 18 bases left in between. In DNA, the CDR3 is TGTGCCAGCAGCCACGATACTTCAGGGGCGTCAGAGACCCAGTACTTC. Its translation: CASSHDTSGASETQYF.

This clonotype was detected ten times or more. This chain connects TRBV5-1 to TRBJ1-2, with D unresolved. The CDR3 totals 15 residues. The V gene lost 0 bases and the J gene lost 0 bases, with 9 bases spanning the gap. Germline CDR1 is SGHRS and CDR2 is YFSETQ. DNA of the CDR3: TGCGCCAGCAGCTTGGTCGTCGGCTCTAACTATGGCTACACCTTC. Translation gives CASSLVVGSNYGYTF.

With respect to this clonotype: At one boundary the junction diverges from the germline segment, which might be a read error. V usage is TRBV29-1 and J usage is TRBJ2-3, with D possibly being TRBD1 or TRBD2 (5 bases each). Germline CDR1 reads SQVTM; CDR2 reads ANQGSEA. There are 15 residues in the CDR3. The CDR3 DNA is TGCAGCGTTGTATGGGGCAGGGCGGGCACACATACGCAGTATTTT. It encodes CSVVWGRAGTHTQYF.

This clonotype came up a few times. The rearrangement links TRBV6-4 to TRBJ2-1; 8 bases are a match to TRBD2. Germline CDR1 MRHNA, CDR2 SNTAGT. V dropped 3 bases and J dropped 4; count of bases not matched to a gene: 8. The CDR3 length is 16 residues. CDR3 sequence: CASSDLGRATYNEQFF. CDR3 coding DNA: TGTGCCAGCAGTGATCTCGGGAGGGCCACATACAATGAGCAGTTCTTC.

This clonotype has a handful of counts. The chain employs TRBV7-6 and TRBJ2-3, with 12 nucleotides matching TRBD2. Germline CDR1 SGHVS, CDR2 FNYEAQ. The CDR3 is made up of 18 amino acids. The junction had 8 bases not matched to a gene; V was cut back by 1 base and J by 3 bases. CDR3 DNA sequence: TGTGCCAGCAGCTTAGTCCTAGCGGGAGGGCCTTTTACAGATACGCAGTATTTT. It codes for CASSLVLAGGPFTDTQYF.

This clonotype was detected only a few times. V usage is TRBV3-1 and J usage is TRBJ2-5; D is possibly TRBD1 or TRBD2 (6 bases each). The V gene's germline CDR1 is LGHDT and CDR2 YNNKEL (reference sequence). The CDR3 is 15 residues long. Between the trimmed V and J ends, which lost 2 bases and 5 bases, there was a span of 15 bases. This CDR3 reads CASSQQGTGRETQYF. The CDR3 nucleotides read TGTGCCAGCAGCCAACAGGGGACTGGAAGGGAGACCCAGTACTTC.

The CDR3 loop reads CASSQVTLSSYEQYF. CDR3 sequence (DNA): TGCGCCAGCAGCCAAGTGACTCTCAGCTCCTACGAGCAGTACTTC. The rearrangement links TRBV4-1 to TRBJ2-7; D is uncertain. Germline values: CDR1 MGHRA, CDR2 YSYEKL. The CDR3 has 15 amino acids. V was trimmed by 1 base and J by 0 bases, leaving 10 bases between them.

The CDR3 sequence is CSASPGERHEQYF. Here the CDR3 DNA reads TGCAGTGCTAGCCCCGGAGAGAGGCACGAGCAGTACTTC. The V and J genes are TRBV20-1 and TRBJ2-7; D gene unclear. The V gene lost 3 bases and the J gene lost 5 bases, with 14 bases spanning the gap. There are 13 residues in the CDR3. The germline V gene has CDR1 DFQATT and CDR2 SNEGSKA (reference sequence).